One T cell receptor (beta chain) is described in this entry. Its antigen is unknown. This specimen belongs to a study of identical twins. Notes on the study in general: An excess of low generation probability was shown by twin-shared out-of-frame alpha sequences. Reduced insertions were recorded for abundant cord blood beta clonotypes, with no such pattern in memory repertoires. Modelling underestimated the level of out-of-frame TCR alpha sharing observed in monozygotic twins.

V gave up 1 base and J gave up 3 bases, with 10 bases separating them. The CDR3 runs to 14 residues. Per the germline V gene, CDR1 is LGHNA and CDR2 is YSLEER. A universal primer site was added by template switching, and unique molecular identifiers were carried by the cDNA. One entry per CDR3 protein results from TCRdb running MiXCR on the 5' RACE reads. Of roughly 700,000 distinct CDR3 sequences listed, 8.6% are singletons. These sequences were also reported in another study, on yellow fever vaccine responses in identical twins.

Input material: PBMCs. The chain combines TRBV4-3 with TRBJ2-7; no clear D. This clonotype was obtained from a woman between 18 and 30 years old in good health. In DNA, the CDR3 is TGCGCCAGCAGCCAAGGGCTAGTCCTCTACGAGCAGTACTTC. Translating gives CASSQGLVLYEQYF.